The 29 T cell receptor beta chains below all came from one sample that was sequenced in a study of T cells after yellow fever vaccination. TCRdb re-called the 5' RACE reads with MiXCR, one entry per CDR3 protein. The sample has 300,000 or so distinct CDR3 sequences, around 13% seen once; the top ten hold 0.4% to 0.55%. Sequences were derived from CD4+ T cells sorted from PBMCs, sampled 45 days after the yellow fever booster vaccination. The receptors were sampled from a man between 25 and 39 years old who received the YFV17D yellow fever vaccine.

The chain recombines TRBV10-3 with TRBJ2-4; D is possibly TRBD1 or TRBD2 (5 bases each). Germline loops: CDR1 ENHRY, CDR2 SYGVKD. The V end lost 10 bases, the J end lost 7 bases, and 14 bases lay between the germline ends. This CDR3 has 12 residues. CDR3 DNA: TGTGCCACCGGGGAATGGGGCAACATTCAGTACTTC. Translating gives CATGEWGNIQYF.

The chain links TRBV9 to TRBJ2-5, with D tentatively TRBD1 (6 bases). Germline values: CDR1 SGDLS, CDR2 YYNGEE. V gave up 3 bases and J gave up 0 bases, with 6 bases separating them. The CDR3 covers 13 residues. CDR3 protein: CASSGDNQETQYF. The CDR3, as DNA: TGTGCCAGCAGCGGGGACAACCAAGAGACCCAGTACTTC.

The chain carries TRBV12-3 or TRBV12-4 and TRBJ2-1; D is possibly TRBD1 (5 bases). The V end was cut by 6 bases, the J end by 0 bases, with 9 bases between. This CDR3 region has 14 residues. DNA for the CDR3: TGTGCCAGCAGGGGGCTGAGCTCCTACAATGAGCAGTTCTTC. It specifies CASRGLSSYNEQFF.

The CDR3 sequence is CASSLGWASYNEQFF. In DNA, the CDR3 is TGTGCCAGCAGCTTGGGGTGGGCCTCCTACAATGAGCAGTTCTTC. The chain uses TRBV5-5 and TRBJ2-1; no clear D. Trimming cost V 0 bases and J 0 bases, with 7 bases left between them. Germline assignment: CDR1 SGHKS and CDR2 YYEKEE (reference sequence). The CDR3 has 15 residues.

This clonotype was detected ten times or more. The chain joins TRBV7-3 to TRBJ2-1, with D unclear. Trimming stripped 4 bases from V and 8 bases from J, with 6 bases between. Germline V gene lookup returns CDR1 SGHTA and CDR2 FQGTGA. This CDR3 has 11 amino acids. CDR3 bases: TGTGCCAGCAGCTCTCGGGATGAGCAGTTCTTC. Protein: CASSSRDEQFF.

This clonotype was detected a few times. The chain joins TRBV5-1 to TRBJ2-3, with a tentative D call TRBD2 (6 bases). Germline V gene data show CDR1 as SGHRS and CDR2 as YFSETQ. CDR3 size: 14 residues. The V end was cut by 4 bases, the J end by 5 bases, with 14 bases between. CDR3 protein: CASSPRGGEDTQYF. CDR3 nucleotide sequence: TGCGCCAGCAGCCCGCGGGGCGGAGAAGATACGCAGTATTTT.

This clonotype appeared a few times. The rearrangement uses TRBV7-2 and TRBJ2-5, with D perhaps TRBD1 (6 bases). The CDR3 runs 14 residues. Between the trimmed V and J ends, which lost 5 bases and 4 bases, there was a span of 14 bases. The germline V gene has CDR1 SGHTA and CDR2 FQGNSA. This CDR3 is CASSQPQGRETQYF. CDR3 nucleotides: TGTGCCAGCAGCCAACCCCAGGGGAGAGAGACCCAGTACTTC.

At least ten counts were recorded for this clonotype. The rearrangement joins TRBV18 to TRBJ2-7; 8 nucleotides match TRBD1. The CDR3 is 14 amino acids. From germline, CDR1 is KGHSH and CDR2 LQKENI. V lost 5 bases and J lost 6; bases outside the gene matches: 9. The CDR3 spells CASSIGQGEVEQYF. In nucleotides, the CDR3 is TGTGCCAGCTCAATCGGACAGGGTGAAGTCGAGCAGTACTTC.

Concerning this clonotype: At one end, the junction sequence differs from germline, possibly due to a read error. CDR3 nucleotides: TGTGCCACGGGTTATGATACGAAGTATTTT. Amino acid sequence: CATGYDTKYF. The J gene is TRBJ2-3, the V gene TRBV10-3; D not resolved. The CDR3 length is 10 residues. In germline, CDR1 is ENHRY, CDR2 SYGVKD.

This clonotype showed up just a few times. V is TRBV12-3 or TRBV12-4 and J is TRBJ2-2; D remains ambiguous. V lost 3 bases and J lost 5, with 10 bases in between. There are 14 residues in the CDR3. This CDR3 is CASSFGVGTGELFF. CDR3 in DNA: TGTGCCAGCAGTTTTGGGGTTGGGACCGGGGAGCTGTTTTTT.

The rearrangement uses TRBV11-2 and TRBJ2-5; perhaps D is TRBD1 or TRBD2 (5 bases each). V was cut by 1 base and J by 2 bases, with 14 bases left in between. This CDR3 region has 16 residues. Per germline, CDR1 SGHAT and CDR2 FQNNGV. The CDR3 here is CASSLARDLRQETQYF. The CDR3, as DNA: TGTGCCAGCAGCTTAGCACGGGACCTCCGTCAAGAGACCCAGTACTTC.

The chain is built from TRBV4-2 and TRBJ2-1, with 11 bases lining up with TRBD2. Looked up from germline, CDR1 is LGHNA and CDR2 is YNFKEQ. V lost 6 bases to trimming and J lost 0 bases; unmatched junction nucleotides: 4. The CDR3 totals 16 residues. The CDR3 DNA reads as TGTGCCAGCAGTACTAGCGGGAGTAGCTCCTACAATGAGCAGTTCTTC. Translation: CASSTSGSSSYNEQFF.

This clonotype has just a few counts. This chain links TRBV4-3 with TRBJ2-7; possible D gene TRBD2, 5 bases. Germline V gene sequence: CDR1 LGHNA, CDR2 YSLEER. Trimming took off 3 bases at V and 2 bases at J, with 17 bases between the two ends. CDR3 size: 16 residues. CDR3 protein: CASSQGSRVTPYEQYF. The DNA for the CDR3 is TGCGCCAGCAGCCAGGGATCGCGGGTTACCCCCTACGAGCAGTACTTC.

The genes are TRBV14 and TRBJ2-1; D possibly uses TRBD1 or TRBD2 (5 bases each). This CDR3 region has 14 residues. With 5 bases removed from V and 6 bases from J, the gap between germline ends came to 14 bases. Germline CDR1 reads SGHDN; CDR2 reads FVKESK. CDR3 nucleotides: TGTGCCAGCAGCTCCGGCCGGGGCCGCAATGAGCAGTTCTTC. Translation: CASSSGRGRNEQFF.

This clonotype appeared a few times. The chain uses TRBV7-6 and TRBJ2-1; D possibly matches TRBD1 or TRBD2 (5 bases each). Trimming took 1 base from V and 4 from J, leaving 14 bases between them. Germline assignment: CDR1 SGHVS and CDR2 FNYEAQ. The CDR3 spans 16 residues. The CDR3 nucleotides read TGTGCCAGCAGCTTAGTTGGGGGTCGAGGATACAATGAGCAGTTCTTC. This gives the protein CASSLVGGRGYNEQFF.

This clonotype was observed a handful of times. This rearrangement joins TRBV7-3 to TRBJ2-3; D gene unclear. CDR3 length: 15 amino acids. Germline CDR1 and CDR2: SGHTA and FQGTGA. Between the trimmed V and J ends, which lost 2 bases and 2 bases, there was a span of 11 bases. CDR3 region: CASSLLLTPTDTQYF. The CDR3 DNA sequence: TGTGCCAGCAGCTTACTTCTTACCCCCACAGATACGCAGTATTTT.

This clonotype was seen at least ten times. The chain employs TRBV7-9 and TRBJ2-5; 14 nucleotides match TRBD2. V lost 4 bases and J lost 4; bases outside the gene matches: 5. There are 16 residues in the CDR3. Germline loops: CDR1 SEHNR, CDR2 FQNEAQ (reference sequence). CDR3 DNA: TGTGCCAGCAGCTCTGGGACTAGCGGGAGTGGAGAGACCCAGTACTTC. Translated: CASSSGTSGSGETQYF.

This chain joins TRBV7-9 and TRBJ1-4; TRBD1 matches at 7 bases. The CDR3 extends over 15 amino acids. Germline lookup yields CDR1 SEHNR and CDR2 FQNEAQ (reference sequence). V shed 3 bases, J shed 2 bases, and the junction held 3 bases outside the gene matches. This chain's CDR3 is CASSFLTGTNEKLFF. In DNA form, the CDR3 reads TGTGCCAGCAGCTTTTTGACAGGGACTAATGAAAAACTGTTTTTT. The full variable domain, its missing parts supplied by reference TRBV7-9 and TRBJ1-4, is DTGVSQNPRHKITKRGQNVTFRCDPISEHNRLYWYRQTLGQGPEFLTYFQNEAQLEKSRLLSDRFSAERPKGSFSTLEIQRTEQGDSAMYLCASSFLTGTNEKLFFGSGTQLSVL.

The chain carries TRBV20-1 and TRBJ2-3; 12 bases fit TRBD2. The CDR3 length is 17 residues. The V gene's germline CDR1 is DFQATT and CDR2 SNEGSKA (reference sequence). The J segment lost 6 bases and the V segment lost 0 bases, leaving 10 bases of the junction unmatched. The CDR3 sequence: CSARDVTSGRLRDTQYF. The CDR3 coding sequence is TGCAGTGCTAGAGATGTGACTAGCGGGAGACTTCGGGATACGCAGTATTTT.

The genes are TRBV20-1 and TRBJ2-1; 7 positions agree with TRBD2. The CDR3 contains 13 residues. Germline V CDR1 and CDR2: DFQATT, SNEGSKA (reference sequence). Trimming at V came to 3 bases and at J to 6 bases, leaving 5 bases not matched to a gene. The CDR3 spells CSASQASGNEQFF. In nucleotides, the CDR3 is TGCAGTGCTAGCCAGGCTAGCGGCAATGAGCAGTTCTTC.

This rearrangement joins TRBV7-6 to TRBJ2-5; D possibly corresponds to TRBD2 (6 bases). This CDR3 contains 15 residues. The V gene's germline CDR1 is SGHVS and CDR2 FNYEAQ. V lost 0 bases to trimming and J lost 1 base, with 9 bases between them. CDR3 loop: CASSLASGSQETQYF. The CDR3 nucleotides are TGTGCCAGCAGCTTAGCGAGCGGGTCCCAAGAGACCCAGTACTTC.

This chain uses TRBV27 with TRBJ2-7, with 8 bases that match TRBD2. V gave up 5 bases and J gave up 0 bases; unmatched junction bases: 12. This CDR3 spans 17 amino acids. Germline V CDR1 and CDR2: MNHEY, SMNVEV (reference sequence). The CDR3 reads CASSPYLGRGASYEQYF. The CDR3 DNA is TGTGCCAGCAGTCCCTACCTTGGGCGGGGGGCCTCCTACGAGCAGTACTTC.

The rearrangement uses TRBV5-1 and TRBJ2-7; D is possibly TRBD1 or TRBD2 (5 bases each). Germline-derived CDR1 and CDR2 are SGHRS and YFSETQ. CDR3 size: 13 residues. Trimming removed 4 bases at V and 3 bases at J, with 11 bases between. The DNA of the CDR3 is TGCGCCAGCAGCGGGGACGGGTACTACGAGCAGTACTTC. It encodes CASSGDGYYEQYF.

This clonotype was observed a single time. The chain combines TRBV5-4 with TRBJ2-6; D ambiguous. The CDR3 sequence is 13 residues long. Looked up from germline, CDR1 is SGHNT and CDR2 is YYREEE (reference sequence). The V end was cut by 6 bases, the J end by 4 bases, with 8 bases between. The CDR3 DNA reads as TGTGCCAGCACCCTTACCGGGGCCAACGTCCTGACTTTC. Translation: CASTLTGANVLTF.

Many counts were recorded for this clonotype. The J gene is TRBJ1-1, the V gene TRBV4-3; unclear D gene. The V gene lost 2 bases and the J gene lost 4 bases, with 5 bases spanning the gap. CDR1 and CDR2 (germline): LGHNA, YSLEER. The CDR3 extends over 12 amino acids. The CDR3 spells CASSQPGTEAFF. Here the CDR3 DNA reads TGCGCCAGCAGCCAACCGGGCACTGAAGCTTTCTTT.

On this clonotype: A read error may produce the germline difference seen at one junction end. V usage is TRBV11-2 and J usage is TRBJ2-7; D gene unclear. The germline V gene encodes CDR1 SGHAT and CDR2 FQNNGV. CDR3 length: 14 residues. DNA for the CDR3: TGTGCCAGCAGCCTGGCCGGGCAGCAAAATTTACCTTTCTTC. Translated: CASSLAGQQNLPFF.

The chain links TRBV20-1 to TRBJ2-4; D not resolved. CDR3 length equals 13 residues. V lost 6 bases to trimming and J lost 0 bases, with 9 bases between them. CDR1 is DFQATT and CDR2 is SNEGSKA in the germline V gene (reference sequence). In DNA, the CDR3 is TGCAGTGCCCTCTATCTAGCCAAAAACATTCAGTACTTC. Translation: CSALYLAKNIQYF.

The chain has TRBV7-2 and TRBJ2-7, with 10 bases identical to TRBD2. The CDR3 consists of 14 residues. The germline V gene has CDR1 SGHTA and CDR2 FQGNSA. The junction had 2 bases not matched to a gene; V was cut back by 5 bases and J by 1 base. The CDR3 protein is CASSISGRSYEQYF. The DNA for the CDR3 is TGTGCCAGCAGCATTAGCGGGAGGTCCTACGAGCAGTACTTC.

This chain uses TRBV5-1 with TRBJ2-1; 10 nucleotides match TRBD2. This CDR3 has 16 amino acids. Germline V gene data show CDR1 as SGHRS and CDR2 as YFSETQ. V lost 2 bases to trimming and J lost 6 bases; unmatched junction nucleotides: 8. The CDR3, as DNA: TGCGCCAGCAGCTTCGGTAGCGGGAGGTCTCGCAATGAGCAGTTCTTC. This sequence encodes CASSFGSGRSRNEQFF.